The rows below give T cell receptor beta chains drawn from one sample of a study of low-dose radiotherapy and immunotherapy resistance in tumors. TCRdb re-analysed the reads in MiXCR, keeping a single row per CDR3 protein. The repertoire has around 83,000 distinct CDR3 sequences, under 20% of them found once; the top ten carry 5% to 7%. The sample in question was PBMCs, obtained before treatment. The origin of the receptors is a male donor with prostate cancer. Both conserved end residues are part of each CDR3. The order of the fields is D gene, V gene, clone size, J gene, CDR3 DNA, CDR3 protein. D genes are given only for firm matches. Clone size is given for some rows only: seen once, a few or many times, or a class if the clone is expanded.

D gene: TRBD1; V gene: TRBV4-3; clone size: many; J gene: TRBJ1-2; CDR3 DNA: TGCGCCAGCAGCCCGGACAGGGGTGTCGGCTACACCTTC; CDR3 protein: CASSPDRGVGYTF
D gene: NA; V gene: TRBV24-1; clone size: many; J gene: TRBJ2-3; CDR3 DNA: TGTGCCACCAGTGAGTACCTTTCGGGCACAGATACGCAGTATTTT; CDR3 protein: CATSEYLSGTDTQYF
D gene: NA; V gene: TRBV19; clone size: many; J gene: TRBJ2-2; CDR3 DNA: TGTGCCAGTAGTGGAGCGACAGTCCCGTTAAACACCGGGGAGCTGTTTTTT; CDR3 protein: CASSGATVPLNTGELFF
D gene: TRBD2; V gene: TRBV24-1; clone size: many; J gene: TRBJ2-3; CDR3 DNA: TGTGCCACCAGCGGGACTAGCGGGAGTCTCACAGATACGCAGTATTTT; CDR3 protein: CATSGTSGSLTDTQYF
D gene: NA; V gene: TRBV28; clone size: NA; J gene: TRBJ2-5; CDR3 DNA: TGTGCCAGCAGTGCCCCCTCAAAAGGGGGGACCCAGTACTTC; CDR3 protein: CASSAPSKGGTQYF
D gene: TRBD2; V gene: TRBV7-9; clone size: many; J gene: TRBJ2-1; CDR3 DNA: TGTGCCAGCAGCCCCCGGATGAGCGGGAGGGCCAATGAGCAGTTCTTC; CDR3 protein: CASSPRMSGRANEQFF
D gene: NA; V gene: TRBV19; clone size: many; J gene: TRBJ1-5; CDR3 DNA: TGTGCCAGTAGTATTTTAGGCTTAGGCAATCAGCCCCAGCATTTT; CDR3 protein: CASSILGLGNQPQHF
D gene: NA; V gene: TRBV10-2; clone size: many; J gene: TRBJ2-1; CDR3 DNA: TGTGCCAGCAGAAGAGACTCCTACAATGAGCAGTTCTTC; CDR3 protein: CASRRDSYNEQFF
D gene: NA; V gene: TRBV14; clone size: NA; J gene: TRBJ2-7; CDR3 DNA: TGTGCCAGCAGCCAGTGGTTGTTTAGTTCCGGCGACGAGCAGAACTTC; CDR3 protein: CASSQWLFSSGDEQNF
D gene: NA; V gene: TRBV20-1; clone size: many; J gene: TRBJ2-4; CDR3 DNA: TGCAGTGCTAGGGAGAGGGTACCAGCCAAAAACATTCAGTACTTC; CDR3 protein: CSARERVPAKNIQYF
D gene: TRBD2; V gene: TRBV3-1; clone size: many; J gene: TRBJ2-3; CDR3 DNA: TGTGCCAGCAGCCGTAGGACTAGCGGGGGCACAGATACGCAGTATTTT; CDR3 protein: CASSRRTSGGTDTQYF
D gene: NA; V gene: TRBV19; clone size: many; J gene: TRBJ2-7; CDR3 DNA: TGTGCCAGTAGTTCGACCCCCGGCTACGAGCAGTACTTC; CDR3 protein: CASSSTPGYEQYF
D gene: NA; V gene: TRBV3-1; clone size: many; J gene: TRBJ2-3; CDR3 DNA: TGTGCCAGCAGCCGAATCGGGGGCAGCACAGATACGCAGTATTTT; CDR3 protein: CASSRIGGSTDTQYF
D gene: NA; V gene: TRBV6-6; clone size: once; J gene: TRBJ2-7; CDR3 DNA: TGTGCCAGCAGCTCAACCGGGACCATATACGAGCAGTACTTC; CDR3 protein: CASSSTGTIYEQYF
D gene: NA; V gene: TRBV5-4; clone size: NA; J gene: TRBJ2-1; CDR3 DNA: TGTGCCAGCAGCTTGGGGGTGGCTGAGCAGTTCTTC; CDR3 protein: CASSLGVAEQFF
D gene: NA; V gene: TRBV28; clone size: many; J gene: TRBJ1-6; CDR3 DNA: TGTGCCAGCAGTTCGTCAGGGGCCCTCCACTTT; CDR3 protein: CASSSSGALHF
D gene: NA; V gene: TRBV28; clone size: many; J gene: TRBJ2-2; CDR3 DNA: TGTGCCAGCAGCGGTGGTTTGAACACCGGGGAGCTGTTTTTT; CDR3 protein: CASSGGLNTGELFF
D gene: NA; V gene: TRBV20-1; clone size: many; J gene: TRBJ2-1; CDR3 DNA: TGCAGTGCTAGAGTTCGCGGGGGCCGGACCTACAATGAGCAGTTCTTC; CDR3 protein: CSARVRGGRTYNEQFF
D gene: TRBD2; V gene: TRBV30; clone size: many; J gene: TRBJ2-1; CDR3 DNA: TGTGCCTGGAGTGAGACTAGCGGGGATTTCAGTGAGCAGTTCTTC; CDR3 protein: CAWSETSGDFSEQFF
D gene: TRBD2; V gene: TRBV18; clone size: many; J gene: TRBJ2-7; CDR3 DNA: TGTGCCAGCTCACCACAGCGGGGGGGCAAAGGCGAGCAGTACTTC; CDR3 protein: CASSPQRGGKGEQYF
D gene: NA; V gene: TRBV12-3/TRBV12-4; clone size: many; J gene: TRBJ1-5; CDR3 DNA: TGTGCCAGCAGTTTACAGGGCTCCGGGGTGCCCCAGCATTTT; CDR3 protein: CASSLQGSGVPQHF
D gene: NA; V gene: TRBV7-2; clone size: many; J gene: TRBJ1-6; CDR3 DNA: TGTGCCAGCAGCTTAGGAGGTAGGGGAGGTTCACCCCTCCACTTT; CDR3 protein: CASSLGGRGGSPLHF
D gene: NA; V gene: TRBV28; clone size: many; J gene: TRBJ2-7; CDR3 DNA: TGTGCCAGCAGTTCCGGTGCGCAGAGATACATCTACGAGCAGTACTTC; CDR3 protein: CASSSGAQRYIYEQYF
D gene: NA; V gene: TRBV6-2/TRBV6-3; clone size: many; J gene: TRBJ2-2; CDR3 DNA: TGTGCCAGCAACAAAGGACAAATAAACGGGGAGCTGTTTTTT; CDR3 protein: CASNKGQINGELFF
D gene: NA; V gene: TRBV12-3/TRBV12-4; clone size: many; J gene: TRBJ2-7; CDR3 DNA: TGTGCCAGCAAACCCCAGGACGGCTCCTACGAGCAGTACTTC; CDR3 protein: CASKPQDGSYEQYF
D gene: NA; V gene: TRBV6-1; clone size: many; J gene: TRBJ1-5; CDR3 DNA: TGCGCCAGCAGTCTAAACAAGGATCAGCCCCAGCATTTT; CDR3 protein: CASSLNKDQPQHF